This TCR beta chain comes out of a study of T cell responses to AZD1222 COVID-19 vaccine. Findings and caveats of the study: Females outnumbered males among donors, who were mostly white British; clonal diversity was possibly underestimated.

V shed 5 bases and J shed 8 bases, with 12 bases lying between them. This CDR3 is built from 12 residues. The germline V gene has CDR1 MDHEN and CDR2 SYDVKM. As concerns this clone: Its antigen is not identified.

Measured with immunoSEQ multiplex PCR; TCRdb has only the in-frame clones, and not every one. Of 110,000 to 150,000 clones in the sample, around 92% were seen once. This rearrangement joins TRBV28 to TRBJ1-2, with D possibly being TRBD1 (5 bases). This sequence originates from an adult who received the AZD1222 COVID-19 vaccine. The specimen was peripheral blood, collected 28 days after the second AZD1222 dose. CDR3 nucleotides: TGTGCCAGCAGTCGACAGCTCCTCGGCTACACCTTC. It encodes CASSRQLLGYTF.